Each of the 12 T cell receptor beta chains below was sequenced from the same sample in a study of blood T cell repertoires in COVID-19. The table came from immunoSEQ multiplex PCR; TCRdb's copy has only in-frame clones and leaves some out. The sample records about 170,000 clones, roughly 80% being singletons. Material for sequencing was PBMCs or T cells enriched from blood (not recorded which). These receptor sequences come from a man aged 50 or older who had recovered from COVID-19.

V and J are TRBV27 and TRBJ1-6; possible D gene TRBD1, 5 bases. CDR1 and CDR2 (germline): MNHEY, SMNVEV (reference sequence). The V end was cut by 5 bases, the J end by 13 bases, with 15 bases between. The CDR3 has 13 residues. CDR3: CASSLGRQSPLHF. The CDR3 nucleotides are TGTGCCAGCAGTCTAGGTCGACAGTCGCCCCTCCACTTT.

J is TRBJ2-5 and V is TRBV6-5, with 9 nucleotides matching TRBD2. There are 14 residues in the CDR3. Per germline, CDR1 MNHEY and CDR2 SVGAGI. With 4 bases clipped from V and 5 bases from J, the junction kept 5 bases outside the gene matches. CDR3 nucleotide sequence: TGTGCCAGCAGTTCTCCGCTAGCGGGGGAGACCCAGTACTTC. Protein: CASSSPLAGETQYF.

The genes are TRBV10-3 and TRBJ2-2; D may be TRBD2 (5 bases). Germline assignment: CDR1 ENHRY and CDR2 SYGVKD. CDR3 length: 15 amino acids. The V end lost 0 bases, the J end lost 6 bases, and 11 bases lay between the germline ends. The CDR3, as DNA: TGTGCCATCAGTGAGTCGACTCAGCGGTCCGGGGAGCTGTTTTTT. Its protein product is CAISESTQRSGELFF.

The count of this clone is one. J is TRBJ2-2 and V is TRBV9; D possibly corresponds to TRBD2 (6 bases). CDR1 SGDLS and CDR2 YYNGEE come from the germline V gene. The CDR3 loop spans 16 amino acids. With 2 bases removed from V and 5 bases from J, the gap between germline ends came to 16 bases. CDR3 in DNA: TGTGCCAGCAGCGTTCATGGCGGGGTAGGGACCGGGGAGCTGTTTTTT. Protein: CASSVHGGVGTGELFF.

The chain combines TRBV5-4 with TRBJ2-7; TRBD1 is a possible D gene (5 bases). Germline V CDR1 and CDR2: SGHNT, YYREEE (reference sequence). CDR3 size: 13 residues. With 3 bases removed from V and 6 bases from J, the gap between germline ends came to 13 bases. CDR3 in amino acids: CASSSGFRAEQYF. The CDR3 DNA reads TGTGCCAGCAGCTCAGGGTTTAGAGCCGAGCAGTACTTC.

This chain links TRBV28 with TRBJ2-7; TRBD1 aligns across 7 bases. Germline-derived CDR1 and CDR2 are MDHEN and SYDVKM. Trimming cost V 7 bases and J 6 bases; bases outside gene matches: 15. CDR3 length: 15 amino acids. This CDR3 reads CASTLTRQGVGEQYF. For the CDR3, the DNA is TGTGCCAGCACCCTGACCCGACAGGGAGTTGGCGAGCAGTACTTC.

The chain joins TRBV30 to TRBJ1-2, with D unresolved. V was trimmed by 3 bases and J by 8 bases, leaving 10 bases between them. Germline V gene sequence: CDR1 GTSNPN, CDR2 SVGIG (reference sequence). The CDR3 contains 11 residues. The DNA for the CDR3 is TGTGCCTGGAGCCGGACTACGGGCTACACCTTC. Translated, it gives CAWSRTTGYTF.

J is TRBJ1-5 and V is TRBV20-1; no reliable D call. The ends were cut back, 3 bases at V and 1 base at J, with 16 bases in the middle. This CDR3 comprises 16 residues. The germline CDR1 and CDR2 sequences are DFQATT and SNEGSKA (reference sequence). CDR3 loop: CSASSPDARSNQPQHF. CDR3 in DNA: TGCAGTGCTAGTTCCCCAGACGCGAGGAGCAATCAGCCCCAGCATTTT.

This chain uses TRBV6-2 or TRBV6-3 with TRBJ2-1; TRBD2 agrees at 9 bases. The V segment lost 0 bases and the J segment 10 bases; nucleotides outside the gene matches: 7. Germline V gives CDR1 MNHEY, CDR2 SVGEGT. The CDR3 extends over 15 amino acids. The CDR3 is CASSYSLAGYQEQFF. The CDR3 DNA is TGTGCCAGCAGTTACTCCCTAGCGGGGTATCAAGAGCAGTTCTTC.

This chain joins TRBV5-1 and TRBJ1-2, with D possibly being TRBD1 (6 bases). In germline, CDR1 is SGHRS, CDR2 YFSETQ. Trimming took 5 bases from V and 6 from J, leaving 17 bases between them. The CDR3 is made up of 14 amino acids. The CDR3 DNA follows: TGCGCCAGCAGACACTATAAACAGGGAGATGGCTACACCTTC. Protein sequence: CASRHYKQGDGYTF.

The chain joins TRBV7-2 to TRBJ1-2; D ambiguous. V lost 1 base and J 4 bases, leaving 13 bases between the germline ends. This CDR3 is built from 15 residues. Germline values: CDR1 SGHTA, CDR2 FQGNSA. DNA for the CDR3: TGTGCCAGCAGCTTAGGAGGCAGTTCAATCTATGGCTACACCTTC. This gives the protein CASSLGGSSIYGYTF.

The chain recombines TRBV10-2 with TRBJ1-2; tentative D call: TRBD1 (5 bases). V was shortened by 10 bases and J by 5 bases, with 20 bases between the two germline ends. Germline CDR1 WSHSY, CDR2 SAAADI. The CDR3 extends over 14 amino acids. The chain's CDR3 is CANHDRPIVYGYTF. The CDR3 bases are TGCGCCAACCACGACAGACCAATAGTTTATGGCTACACCTTC.